Here is one T cell receptor beta chain with its context. Its antigen is unknown. As every portion of the isolated RNA was reverse transcribed, the sequencing read expressed TCRB transcripts. Measured with immunoSEQ multiplex PCR; TCRdb has only the in-frame clones, and not every one. The sample includes under 200,000 clones, about 8.1% of them seen just once. The record originates from a study of beta chain features in type 1 diabetes. On the study more broadly: Sorted cells, 107,917,701 in number, were examined across all samples. Study results and limitations: The study found moderately but significantly shorter TCRB CDR3s in all four CD4+ subsets of Type 1 diabetes patients. In these data, an HLA type influence on TCRB rearrangement remained unresolved.

This CDR3 is 12 amino acids long. V was pared by 6 bases and J by 4 bases, with 7 bases between. The germline V gene has CDR1 MGHDK and CDR2 SYGVNS. The V gene is TRBV25-1, the J gene TRBJ1-5, with a tentative D call TRBD1 (5 bases). This receptor was obtained from a woman aged 18 to 35 with type 1 diabetes. The sample consisted of central memory CD4+ T cells from blood. CDR3 in amino acids: CASREGNQPQHF. CDR3 DNA: TGTGCCAGCAGGGAGGGGAATCAGCCCCAGCATTTT.